This entry lists 5 T cell receptor beta chains sequenced from one sample in a study of T cell responses to AZD1222 COVID-19 vaccine. Clones were read by immunoSEQ multiplex PCR, and TCRdb kept only the in-frame ones, dropping some. The sample records approximately 200,000 clones, roughly 94% being singletons. Here the sequenced sample was peripheral blood, taken 28 days after the second dose of the MenACWY control vaccine. These TCRs come from an adult who received the MenACWY meningococcal vaccine as a control.

CDR3 sequence reads: CAGGTDLGKTQYF. DNA of the CDR3: TGTGCCGGCGGGACGGACCTCGGGAAGACCCAGTACTTC. The chain carries TRBV6-5 and TRBJ2-5, with a weak D call TRBD2 (6 bases). The CDR3 consists of 13 residues. The germline V and J ends were trimmed by 11 bases and 6 bases, with 19 bases remaining between them. The germline V gene has CDR1 MNHEY and CDR2 SVGAGI.

The V and J genes are TRBV7-2 and TRBJ1-1; D call uncertain. V dropped 1 base and J dropped 5 bases, with 8 bases sitting between them. Germline V lookup: CDR1 SGHTA, CDR2 FQGNSA. The CDR3 covers 13 residues. The CDR3 loop reads CASSLVARTEAFF. In nucleotides, the CDR3 is TGTGCCAGCAGCTTAGTAGCGAGGACTGAAGCTTTCTTT.

This clone has just one count. J is TRBJ1-2 and V is TRBV7-2, with no clear D. This CDR3 region has 14 residues. V gave up 2 bases and J gave up 0 bases, with 7 bases separating them. The germline V gene has CDR1 SGHTA and CDR2 FQGNSA. The CDR3 DNA is TGTGCCAGCAGCTTACGATGGCCTAACTATGGCTACACCTTC. Protein: CASSLRWPNYGYTF.

The gene calls are TRBV6-5 and TRBJ2-1; D is ambiguous. Trimming removed 0 bases from V and 6 bases from J, with 6 bases in between. Germline loops: CDR1 MNHEY, CDR2 SVGAGI. CDR3 length equals 13 residues. CDR3 DNA sequence: TGTGCCAGCAGTTACTCGACGCGCAATGAGCAGTTCTTC. It specifies CASSYSTRNEQFF.

This rearrangement joins TRBV4-3 to TRBJ1-1; D is ambiguous. Germline CDR1 is LGHNA and CDR2 is YSLEER. The CDR3 length is 14 residues. Deletions cut 0 bases from V and 3 bases from J, with 8 bases between. As DNA, the CDR3 is TGCGCCAGCAGCCAAGATACCCGGGACACTGAAGCTTTCTTT. Its translation: CASSQDTRDTEAFF.